A selection of T cell receptor beta chains follows, all from one sample in a study of response to subunit inactivated influenza vaccine. In TCRdb, the RT-PCR reads were re-called with MiXCR into one record per CDR3 protein. The sample has roughly 620,000 distinct CDR3 sequences, roughly 12% seen once. Another study also made use of these data, one on T cells expressing NK-cell markers.

The starting material was PBMCs from blood, obtained on the day of vaccination. The receptors stem from a man aged 45-60 years who received an inactivated influenza vaccine. Both conserved end residues are part of each CDR3. Fields, in order: CDR3 length, D gene, clone size, J gene, V gene, CDR3 DNA, CDR3 protein. D genes are given only for firm matches. The size of a clone is reported for some rows only, either as once, few or many, or as a class for expanded clones.

CDR3 length: 15; D gene: NA; clone size: NA; J gene: TRBJ1-5; V gene: TRBV20-1; CDR3 DNA: TGCAGTGCGGACCCCCAGGGGTATAGCAATCAGCCCCAGCATTTT; CDR3 protein: CSADPQGYSNQPQHF
CDR3 length: 15; D gene: TRBD2; clone size: many; J gene: TRBJ2-1; V gene: TRBV20-1; CDR3 DNA: TGCAGTGCTCCACCGGCAGCGGGAGTGATTAATGAGCAGTTCTTC; CDR3 protein: CSAPPAAGVINEQFF
CDR3 length: 12; D gene: NA; clone size: few; J gene: TRBJ2-2; V gene: TRBV30; CDR3 DNA: TGTGCTCGGAGGGTGGGGGCCGGGGAGCTGTTTTTT; CDR3 protein: CARRVGAGELFF
CDR3 length: 13; D gene: NA; clone size: many; J gene: TRBJ2-3; V gene: TRBV12-3/TRBV12-4; CDR3 DNA: TGTGCCAGCAGTTGGGGGGTCACACATACGCAGTATTTT; CDR3 protein: CASSWGVTHTQYF
CDR3 length: 15; D gene: TRBD1; clone size: many; J gene: TRBJ2-4; V gene: TRBV4-2; CDR3 DNA: TGTGCCAGCAGCCAAGAAGGGACAGTCGAAAACATTCAGTACTTC; CDR3 protein: CASSQEGTVENIQYF
CDR3 length: 12; D gene: NA; clone size: many; J gene: TRBJ2-5; V gene: TRBV30; CDR3 DNA: TGTGCCTGGAGTGTACCAGAAGTGACCCAGTACTTC; CDR3 protein: CAWSVPEVTQYF
CDR3 length: 12; D gene: NA; clone size: many; J gene: TRBJ1-4; V gene: TRBV12-3/TRBV12-4; CDR3 DNA: TGTGCCAGCAGTTCAGGGACTGAAAAACTGTTTTTT; CDR3 protein: CASSSGTEKLFF
CDR3 length: 12; D gene: NA; clone size: few; J gene: TRBJ2-7; V gene: TRBV6-5; CDR3 DNA: TGTGCCAGCAGTGACAGGTTCGGAGAGCAGTACTTC; CDR3 protein: CASSDRFGEQYF
CDR3 length: 15; D gene: TRBD2; clone size: few; J gene: TRBJ2-7; V gene: TRBV7-2; CDR3 DNA: TGTGCCAGCCGCCTTGGAGCGGGAGTCGGGTACGAGCAGTACTTC; CDR3 protein: CASRLGAGVGYEQYF
CDR3 length: 14; D gene: NA; clone size: few; J gene: TRBJ2-2; V gene: TRBV6-5; CDR3 DNA: TGTGCCAGCAGTTTGGCCAGGGCTTCCGGGGAGCTGTTTTTT; CDR3 protein: CASSLARASGELFF
CDR3 length: 14; D gene: NA; clone size: NA; J gene: TRBJ2-1; V gene: TRBV27; CDR3 DNA: TGTGCCAGCAGTTTTTTGGAGCTGGGGGATGAGCAGTTCTTC; CDR3 protein: CASSFLELGDEQFF
CDR3 length: 13; D gene: NA; clone size: NA; J gene: TRBJ2-3; V gene: TRBV6-5; CDR3 DNA: TGTGCCAGCAGATATACAGGCACAGATACGCAGTATTTT; CDR3 protein: CASRYTGTDTQYF
CDR3 length: 18; D gene: NA; clone size: NA; J gene: TRBJ2-7; V gene: TRBV11-1; CDR3 DNA: TGTGCCAGCAGCTTAGAAATCAGTTGGGTGCGGATCTCCTACGAGCAGTACTTC; CDR3 protein: CASSLEISWVRISYEQYF
CDR3 length: 15; D gene: NA; clone size: few; J gene: TRBJ2-7; V gene: TRBV4-1; CDR3 DNA: TGCGCCAGCAGCCAAGTCGTCCCCAGCTCCTACGAGCAGTACTTC; CDR3 protein: CASSQVVPSSYEQYF
CDR3 length: 14; D gene: NA; clone size: NA; J gene: TRBJ2-1; V gene: TRBV30; CDR3 DNA: TGTGCCTGGATGGTAGGGGTAGGGTACAATGACCAGTTCTTC; CDR3 protein: CAWMVGVGYNDQFF
CDR3 length: 13; D gene: NA; clone size: NA; J gene: TRBJ1-2; V gene: TRBV28; CDR3 DNA: TGTGCCAGCAGTCCCCCACAGGGCTATGGCTACACCTTC; CDR3 protein: CASSPPQGYGYTF
CDR3 length: 16; D gene: NA; clone size: few; J gene: TRBJ2-6; V gene: TRBV10-3; CDR3 DNA: TGTGCCAGGACAGTGCCCCTTCCCTCTGGGGCCAACGTCCTGACTTTC; CDR3 protein: CARTVPLPSGANVLTF
CDR3 length: 17; D gene: TRBD2; clone size: NA; J gene: TRBJ2-2; V gene: TRBV10-2; CDR3 DNA: TGCGCCAGCAGGGGGGGAAGCGGGGGGTTCAACACCGGGGAGCTGTTTTTT; CDR3 protein: CASRGGSGGFNTGELFF
CDR3 length: 14; D gene: NA; clone size: few; J gene: TRBJ2-5; V gene: TRBV5-1; CDR3 DNA: TGCGCCAGCCGGAGGGGGAGGGGACAAGAGACCCAGTACTTC; CDR3 protein: CASRRGRGQETQYF
CDR3 length: 15; D gene: NA; clone size: few; J gene: TRBJ1-4; V gene: TRBV7-2; CDR3 DNA: TGTGCCAGCAGCTCGCAGGCAGCAACTAATGAAAAACTGTTTTTT; CDR3 protein: CASSSQAATNEKLFF